This T cell receptor beta chain comes out of a study of OX40 agonist ivuxolimab in advanced cancers. Across the study: Ivuxolimab, which is an agonistic anti-OX40 (CD134) antibody, was administered to the patients. Every patient in dose escalation had hepatocellular carcinoma, melanoma, renal cell or head and neck cancer. Ivuxolimab doses were 0.01, 0.1, 0.3, 1.5, 3 or 10 mg/kg every 2 weeks. Eligibility rules accepted prior anti-PD-1, anti-PD-L1 or anti-CTLA-4 therapy, and over 30% had some.

Assay used: immunoSEQ multiplex PCR; TCRdb lists only in-frame clones, some missing. The sample has tens of thousands of clones, around 92% seen once. The count of this clone is one. V dropped 6 bases and J dropped 6; count of bases not matched to a gene: 5. The CDR3 is 15 amino acids. Looked up from germline, CDR1 is MNHEY and CDR2 is SVGAGI. The sequence came from an adult with an advanced solid tumor such as melanoma, head and neck, liver or kidney cancer. The V call is TRBV6-5, the J call TRBJ2-3; 14 positions match TRBD2. This specimen was CD4+ or CD8+ T cells sorted from blood, taken in a trial of the OX40 agonist ivuxolimab. Written as DNA, the CDR3 is TGTGCCAGCAGCACGACTAGCGGGGGGGTGGATACGCAGTATTTT. Translation gives CASSTTSGGVDTQYF.